The subject of this entry is one TCR beta chain. Its specificity is unknown. TCRdb processed the 5' RACE reads anew with MiXCR; each CDR3 protein has one entry. In the table there are hundreds of thousands of distinct CDR3 sequences, approximately 9% of which are singletons. This entry is derived from a study of identical twins. Whole-study findings and limits: Carriage of fewer insertions was seen in abundant cord blood beta clonotypes, whereas memory repertoires showed none. The study based its conclusions on cross-sectional statistical analysis and did not follow the same donors. Monozygotic twin pairs showed more out-of-frame TCR alpha sharing than models estimated. Among out-of-frame alpha sequences shared by twins, low generation probability occurred in excess.

J gave up 5 bases and V 3 bases, and 6 bases lay outside the gene matches. The CDR3 consists of 15 residues. The germline V gene encodes CDR1 SGHDT and CDR2 YYEEEE. Sequencing used memory (CD45RO+) T cells sorted from blood. The sequence derives from a woman aged 18-30 years in good health. The rearrangement joins TRBV5-6 to TRBJ2-4; 9 nucleotides line up with TRBD1. The CDR3 DNA reads TGTGCCAGCAGCTGGATCCGGGACAGGGAAAACATTCAGTACTTC. Protein: CASSWIRDRENIQYF.